Below are 29 T cell receptor beta chains sequenced from a single sample in a study of CD8 T cells in Susac syndrome. About 0.45 to 1 ug RNA was reverse transcribed with random hexamers. TCRdb re-derived calls from the immunoSEQ multiplex PCR reads in MiXCR, one entry per CDR3 protein. The data contain 180,000 or so distinct CDR3 sequences, 90% to 95% of them singletons. The sequencing input was CD4+ T cells from PBMCs. Receptor source: a human donor in good health.

In this sample, this clonotype turned up once. The J gene is TRBJ2-7, the V gene TRBV6-2 or TRBV6-3, with 9 nucleotides matching TRBD2. Per the germline V gene, CDR1 is MNHEY and CDR2 is SVGEGT. CDR3 length: 14 amino acids. J gave up 4 bases and V 5 bases, and 6 bases lay outside the gene matches. The CDR3 coding sequence is TGTGCCAGCAGTGACGGGACTAGCAGATACGAGCAGTACTTC. Encoded protein: CASSDGTSRYEQYF.

This clonotype was recorded only once. The chain combines TRBV14 with TRBJ2-7; D call uncertain. Germline values: CDR1 SGHDN, CDR2 FVKESK. Trimming removed 4 bases from V and 7 bases from J, with 11 bases in between. The CDR3 has 12 amino acids. In DNA form, the CDR3 reads TGTGCCAGCAGCCCTTCTATTGGGGAGCAGTACTTC. Amino acids: CASSPSIGEQYF. Variable domain in full (rest from reference TRBV14 and TRBJ2-7): EAGVTQFPSHSVIEKGQTVTLRCDPISGHDNLYWYRRVMGKEIKFLLHFVKESKQDESGMPNNRFLAERTGGTYSTLKVQPAELEDSGVYFCASSPSIGEQYFGPGTRLTVT.

This sequence joins TRBV7-9 and TRBJ2-7; D gene ambiguous. Trimming removed 3 bases at V and 0 bases at J, with 18 bases between. The CDR3 has 17 amino acids. CDR1 SEHNR and CDR2 FQNEAQ come from the germline V gene (reference sequence). DNA of the CDR3: TGTGCCAGCAGCTTCGACTGGGCAGGACCGAGCTCCTACGAGCAGTACTTC. Encoded protein: CASSFDWAGPSSYEQYF.

The chain recombines TRBV24-1 with TRBJ2-1, with TRBD2 matching 8 bases. V was clipped by 5 bases and J by 4 bases; unmatched bases: 12. Germline V gene lookup returns CDR1 KGHDR and CDR2 SFDVKD. There are 17 residues in the CDR3. The CDR3 sequence: CATSGPSGGGEYNEQFF. As DNA, the CDR3 is TGTGCCACCAGTGGTCCGTCCGGGGGGGGAGAATACAATGAGCAGTTCTTC.

V usage is TRBV11-2 and J usage is TRBJ2-5; the match to TRBD1 covers 8 bases. This CDR3 has 16 amino acids. Losses at the gene ends were 0 bases for V and 5 bases for J; bases not matched to a gene: 8. Germline values: CDR1 SGHAT, CDR2 FQNNGV. The DNA of the CDR3 is TGTGCCAGCAGCTTAGATTCGGCAGGGGGCGCCGAGACCCAGTACTTC. Translating it yields CASSLDSAGGAETQYF.

The chain links TRBV5-1 to TRBJ2-7; the match to TRBD2 covers 13 bases. CDR3 size: 15 residues. V lost 4 bases and J lost 2; bases outside the gene matches: 3. CDR1 SGHRS and CDR2 YFSETQ come from the germline V gene. CDR3 amino acids: CASSRGLAGPYEQYV. The CDR3 nucleotides read TGCGCCAGCAGCCGGGGACTAGCGGGACCCTACGAGCAGTACGTC.

The rearrangement links TRBV24-1 to TRBJ2-2; the D gene is possibly TRBD1 (6 bases). The V end was cut by 4 bases, the J end by 4 bases, with 18 bases between. This CDR3 region has 17 residues. CDR1 and CDR2 (germline): KGHDR, SFDVKD. The CDR3 here is CATSDEGPGAGTGELFF. DNA for the CDR3: TGTGCCACCAGTGACGAAGGGCCAGGGGCGGGCACCGGGGAGCTGTTTTTT.

This chain joins TRBV19 and TRBJ2-3, with 10 bases lining up with TRBD2. The length of the CDR3 is 15 residues. The V gene end was trimmed by 5 bases and the J gene end by 3 bases; junction bases not matched to a gene: 5. Germline lookup yields CDR1 LNHDA and CDR2 SQIVND (reference sequence). The CDR3 region is CASSPQREGTDTQYF. CDR3 in DNA: TGTGCCAGTAGTCCCCAGCGGGAGGGGACAGATACGCAGTATTTT.

The chain employs TRBV12-3 or TRBV12-4 and TRBJ1-2; D may be TRBD1 (5 bases). Trimming took 5 bases from V and 3 from J, leaving 16 bases between them. The CDR3 is 15 amino acids. This CDR3 reads CASSPRPRGHYGYTF. As DNA, the CDR3 is TGTGCCAGCAGTCCCCGGCCCCGGGGACACTATGGCTACACCTTC.

The rearrangement uses TRBV4-3 and TRBJ1-4; D is unresolved. Germline CDR1 is LGHNA and CDR2 is YSLEER. This CDR3 comprises 13 residues. V lost 1 base to trimming and J lost 6 bases, with 6 bases between them. The CDR3 nucleotides read TGCGCCAGCAGCCAAGCCCCCGATGAAAAACTGTTTTTT. Encoded protein: CASSQAPDEKLFF.

The chain combines TRBV7-9 with TRBJ1-5; possible D gene TRBD1, 6 bases. Germline V CDR1 and CDR2: SEHNR, FQNEAQ (reference sequence). The CDR3 runs 14 residues. V was shortened by 5 bases and J by 5 bases, with 13 bases between the two germline ends. The CDR3 loop reads CASSPRGSDQPQHF. The CDR3 DNA is TGTGCCAGCAGCCCGAGGGGGTCGGATCAGCCCCAGCATTTT.

This chain joins TRBV7-2 and TRBJ2-3; no definite D call. The CDR3 extends over 16 amino acids. The germline gives CDR1 SGHTA, CDR2 FQGNSA. The V end lost 6 bases, the J end lost 1 base, and 17 bases lay between the germline ends. CDR3 protein: CASRPPVGSGTDTQYF. In DNA form, the CDR3 reads TGTGCCAGCAGGCCCCCAGTGGGGTCTGGCACAGATACGCAGTATTTT. The complete variable domain, with remaining parts taken from reference TRBV7-2 and TRBJ2-3, reads GAGVSQSPSNKVTEKGKDVELRCDPISGHTALYWYRQSLGQGLEFLIYFQGNSAPDKSGLPSDRFSAERTGGSVSTLTIQRTQQEDSAVYLCASRPPVGSGTDTQYFGPGTRLTVL.

V gene TRBV7-2 combines with J gene TRBJ2-4; D possibly corresponds to TRBD2 (7 bases). The CDR3 runs 15 residues. From germline, CDR1 is SGHTA and CDR2 FQGNSA. V was cut by 3 bases and J by 4 bases, with 13 bases left in between. The DNA of the CDR3 is TGTGCCAGCAGCTTTGGGAGGGGGACGAAAAACATTCAGTACTTC. It yields the protein CASSFGRGTKNIQYF.

This chain joins TRBV20-1 and TRBJ2-7; 8 bases agree with TRBD1. CDR3 length equals 14 residues. The V segment lost 0 bases and the J segment 3 bases; nucleotides outside the gene matches: 4. Germline CDR1 and CDR2: DFQATT and SNEGSKA (reference sequence). CDR3 nucleotides: TGCAGTGCTAGAGATCCCACAGGGGGCTACGAGCAGTACGTC. Protein sequence: CSARDPTGGYEQYV.

The chain uses TRBV20-1 and TRBJ1-1; perhaps TRBD1 as D (5 bases). V lost 2 bases and J lost 6, with 19 bases in between. The V gene's germline CDR1 is DFQATT and CDR2 SNEGSKA (reference sequence). This CDR3 is 15 amino acids long. CDR3 nucleotides: TGCAGTGCTAGATTTGGGGACGCCGGAGGCGCTGAAGCTTTCTTT. It is translated as CSARFGDAGGAEAFF.

The chain employs TRBV9 and TRBJ2-2; 9 bases align to TRBD2. CDR3 size: 17 residues. CDR1 SGDLS and CDR2 YYNGEE come from the germline V gene. V shed 1 base and J 5 bases; nucleotides not matched to a gene: 9. The CDR3 bases are TGTGCCAGCAGCGTAACGGGGCTAGCGGGGAGGACCGGGGAGCTGTTTTTT. This sequence encodes CASSVTGLAGRTGELFF.

The V and J genes are TRBV20-1 and TRBJ2-4; TRBD2 aligns across 12 bases. This CDR3 is 15 amino acids long. Losses at the gene ends were 3 bases for V and 9 bases for J; bases not matched to a gene: 9. Germline CDR1 and CDR2: DFQATT and SNEGSKA (reference sequence). The CDR3 here is CSASSSGRGEGIQYF. For the CDR3, the DNA is TGCAGTGCTAGTTCTAGCGGGAGGGGCGAAGGCATTCAGTACTTC.

As DNA, the CDR3 is TGCAGCGTGGAACGGGCAGATACGCAGTATTTT. Its translation is CSVERADTQYF. The genes are TRBV29-1 and TRBJ2-3; D remains ambiguous. Trimming cost V 6 bases and J 4 bases, with 8 bases left between them. Germline-derived CDR1 and CDR2 are SQVTM and ANQGSEA. The CDR3 is 11 amino acids.

The V and J genes are TRBV7-2 and TRBJ2-7; D remains unclear. The CDR3 contains 14 residues. Germline values: CDR1 SGHTA, CDR2 FQGNSA. V lost 0 bases to trimming and J lost 2 bases, with 8 bases between them. The CDR3 nucleotides are TGTGCCAGCAGCTTAGCAGCCAGAACCTACGAGCAGTACTTC. This gives the protein CASSLAARTYEQYF.

The chain has TRBV5-1 and TRBJ2-5; the match to TRBD2 covers 8 bases. Germline lookup yields CDR1 SGHRS and CDR2 YFSETQ. CDR3 length: 16 amino acids. V lost 4 bases to trimming and J lost 2 bases; unmatched junction nucleotides: 10. The CDR3 sequence is CASSRSGTSDQETQYF. The CDR3 coding sequence is TGCGCCAGCAGCAGATCCGGGACTAGTGATCAAGAGACCCAGTACTTC.

This clonotype appeared a few times. The chain links TRBV9 to TRBJ2-5; D tentatively reads TRBD1 or TRBD2 (5 bases each). The CDR3 length is 13 residues. Between the trimmed V and J ends, which lost 2 bases and 1 base, there was a span of 6 bases. In germline, CDR1 is SGDLS, CDR2 YYNGEE. CDR3 DNA: TGTGCCAGCAGCGTGAGGGGCCAAGAGACCCAGTACTTC. Amino acids: CASSVRGQETQYF.

The CDR3 sequence: CASSLQSGDEKLFF. The CDR3, as DNA: TGCGCCAGCAGCTTGCAGAGTGGGGATGAAAAACTGTTTTTT. The chain employs TRBV5-1 and TRBJ1-4; D gene ambiguous. The germline CDR1 and CDR2 sequences are SGHRS and YFSETQ. Trimming took off 1 base at V and 6 bases at J, with 10 bases between the two ends. The CDR3 runs to 14 residues. Using reference TRBV5-1 and TRBJ1-4 for the parts outside the CDR3, the full variable domain is KAGVTQTPRYLIKTRGQQVTLSCSPISGHRSVSWYQQTPGQGLQFLFEYFSETQRNKGNFPGRFSGRQFSNSRSEMNVSTLELGDSALYLCASSLQSGDEKLFFGSGTQLSVL.

The CDR3 DNA sequence: TGTGCCAGTGACAGACGGGACCCGGTTGCCCACGAGCAGTACGTC. Translated, it gives CASDRRDPVAHEQYV. The V gene is TRBV19, the J gene TRBJ2-7; perhaps D is TRBD1 or TRBD2 (5 bases each). The CDR3 runs to 15 residues. The germline gives CDR1 LNHDA, CDR2 SQIVND (reference sequence). The ends were cut back, 8 bases at V and 5 bases at J, with 22 bases in the middle.

The chain uses TRBV24-1 and TRBJ2-1, with D perhaps TRBD2 (6 bases). Germline V gene lookup returns CDR1 KGHDR and CDR2 SFDVKD. This CDR3 contains 13 residues. The germline V and J ends were trimmed by 9 bases and 3 bases, with 11 bases remaining between them. The CDR3 is CATGAGIYNEQFF. In nucleotides, the CDR3 is TGTGCCACCGGGGCGGGGATCTACAATGAGCAGTTCTTC.

V gene TRBV20-1 combines with J gene TRBJ1-2, with a possible D match to TRBD1 (6 bases). From germline, CDR1 is DFQATT and CDR2 SNEGSKA (reference sequence). Between the trimmed V and J ends, which lost 3 bases and 2 bases, there was a span of 10 bases. The CDR3 sequence is 13 residues long. The CDR3 loop is CSASAGTNYGYTF. In DNA, the CDR3 is TGCAGTGCTAGCGCCGGGACAAACTATGGCTACACCTTC.

The V call is TRBV21-1, the J call TRBJ2-7; the DNA was not compared with TRBD1, the D call given in the table. TRBV21-1 is flagged as a pseudogene. This CDR3 has 18 amino acids. CDR3 sequence: CASSKEGVWGQSSYEQYV. CDR3 DNA: TGTGCCAGCAGCAAAGAGGGGGTTTGGGGGCAAAGCTCCTACGAGCAGTACGTC.

The CDR3, as DNA: TGTGCCTGGAGTGGTACAGATACGCAGTATTTT. Translated, it gives CAWSGTDTQYF. The V gene is TRBV30, the J gene TRBJ2-3, with D hard to call. V shed 1 base and J shed 3 bases, with 2 bases lying between them. The CDR3 is 11 residues long. The germline V gene encodes CDR1 GTSNPN and CDR2 SVGIG (reference sequence).

J is TRBJ2-1 and V is TRBV24-1; TRBD2 aligns across 14 bases. Per the germline V gene, CDR1 is KGHDR and CDR2 is SFDVKD. V gave up 3 bases and J gave up 2 bases; unmatched junction bases: 5. The CDR3 is made up of 18 amino acids. CDR3 sequence (DNA): TGTGCCACCAGTGATCGAGGACTAGCGGGAGGTACCTACAATGAGCAGTTCTTC. Protein sequence: CATSDRGLAGGTYNEQFF.

The chain couples TRBV28 to TRBJ2-7; 12 positions match TRBD2. The germline V gene encodes CDR1 MDHEN and CDR2 SYDVKM. J lost 2 bases, V lost 6 bases, and 5 bases had no gene match. The CDR3 consists of 15 residues. The CDR3 region is CASSYPSGRAYEQYV. The DNA of the CDR3 is TGTGCCAGCAGCTACCCTAGCGGGAGGGCCTACGAGCAGTACGTC.